These 4 T cell receptor beta chains share one sample of origin, sequenced in a study of T cells after yellow fever vaccination. TCRdb reprocessed the 5' RACE reads with MiXCR, giving one entry per CDR3 protein. The table shows just under 600,000 distinct CDR3 sequences, with about 13% occurring only once. The sequencing here drew on PBMCs, taken on the day of the yellow fever booster vaccination. The receptors originated from a man in his thirties or forties who received the YFV17D yellow fever vaccine.

The chain is built from TRBV19 and TRBJ1-5; D remains unclear. Germline loops: CDR1 LNHDA, CDR2 SQIVND (reference sequence). The CDR3 sequence is 13 residues long. Trimming took 7 bases from V and 6 from J, leaving 13 bases between them. The CDR3 loop reads CASKKGSFQPQHF. In DNA form, the CDR3 reads TGTGCCAGTAAAAAAGGCAGCTTTCAGCCCCAGCATTTT.

The chain joins TRBV18 to TRBJ2-1; TRBD2 might be the D (6 bases). Trimming shortened V by 2 bases and J by 6 bases, and 14 bases separated the two germline ends. The CDR3 extends over 15 amino acids. Germline CDR1 reads KGHSH; CDR2 reads LQKENI. The CDR3, as DNA: TGTGCCAGCTCACCATCGACTAGGGCATCCAATGAGCAGTTCTTC. Translating it yields CASSPSTRASNEQFF.

V usage is TRBV2 and J usage is TRBJ2-2; possibly TRBD1 for D (7 bases). CDR1 and CDR2 from the germline V gene are SNHLY and FYNNEI. V gave up 10 bases and J gave up 5 bases, with 17 bases separating them. The CDR3 spans 14 residues. CDR3 in DNA: TGTGCCACCGGGACAGCGGGTCGGACCGGGGAGCTGTTTTTT. As protein: CATGTAGRTGELFF.

V is TRBV19 and J is TRBJ2-1; D ambiguous. CDR3 length equals 15 residues. The germline V gene has CDR1 LNHDA and CDR2 SQIVND (reference sequence). The V gene lost 8 bases and the J gene lost 3 bases, with 17 bases spanning the gap. CDR3 nucleotide sequence: TGTGCCAGTTCCGAGGCCATTACTTACTACAATGAGCAGTTCTTC. Translated, it gives CASSEAITYYNEQFF.